This T cell receptor beta chain was recorded in a study of cytomegalovirus exposure and HLA in healthy donors. Overall study results and limits: Most observed TCR sequences were rare, whereas some public TCRs were detected in many donors.

V was clipped by 5 bases and J by 0 bases, with 11 bases between them. The CDR3 is made up of 14 amino acids. The germline gives CDR1 SGHTA, CDR2 FQGNSA. On this clone itself: The antigen is not known.

Both 60 Vbeta primers and 13 Jbeta primers went into the PCR. The assay was immunoSEQ multiplex PCR, and TCRdb's table has in-frame clones only and misses some. The sample has roughly 120,000 clones; about four fifths are singletons. V gene TRBV7-2 combines with J gene TRBJ2-7; a weak D match, TRBD2 (5 bases). The origin of this receptor is a man younger than 45 in good health and CMV-seronegative. Material for sequencing was PBMCs. The CDR3 region has the DNA TGTGCCAGCAGCCGCGAGGGTTCCTCCTACGAGCAGTACTTC. Translating it yields CASSREGSSYEQYF.